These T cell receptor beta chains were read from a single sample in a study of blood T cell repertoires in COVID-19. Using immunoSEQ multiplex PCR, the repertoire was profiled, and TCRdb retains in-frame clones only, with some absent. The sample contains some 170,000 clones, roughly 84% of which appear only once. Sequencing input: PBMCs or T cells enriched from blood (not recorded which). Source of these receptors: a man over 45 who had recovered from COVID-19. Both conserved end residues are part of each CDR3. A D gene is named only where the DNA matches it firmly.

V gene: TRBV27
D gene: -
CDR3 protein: CASSLSGLTGNTGELFF

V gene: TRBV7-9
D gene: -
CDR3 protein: CASSLQGTLETQYF

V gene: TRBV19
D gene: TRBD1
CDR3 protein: CASSVTGTGVGNTIYF

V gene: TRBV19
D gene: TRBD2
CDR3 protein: CASSATTSGVTDTQYF

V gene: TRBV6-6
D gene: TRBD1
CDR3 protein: CASSPRTGMVSKNIQYF

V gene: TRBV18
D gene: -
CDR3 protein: CASSPLEGNGEKLFF

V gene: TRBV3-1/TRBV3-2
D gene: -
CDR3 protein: CASSQDNSGNTIYF

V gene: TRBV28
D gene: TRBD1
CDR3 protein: CASRDRGRITFF

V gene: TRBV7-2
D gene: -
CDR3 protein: CASSLGLGSHNEQFF

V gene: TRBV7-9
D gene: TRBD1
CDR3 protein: CASSSTGDSPEAFF

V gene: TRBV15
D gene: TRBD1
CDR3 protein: CATSRGPAGTGYGYTF

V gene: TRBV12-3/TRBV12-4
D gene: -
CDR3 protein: CASRTSGDSPLHF

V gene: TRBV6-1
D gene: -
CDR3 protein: CASSDRGFTEAFF

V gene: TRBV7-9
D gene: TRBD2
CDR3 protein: CASSLASAGGRNEQFF

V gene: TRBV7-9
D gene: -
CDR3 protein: CASINGVYDTEAFF

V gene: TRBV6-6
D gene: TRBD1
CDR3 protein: CASSRSDRGNTEAFF

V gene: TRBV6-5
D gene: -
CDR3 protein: CASRITKGGANTQYF

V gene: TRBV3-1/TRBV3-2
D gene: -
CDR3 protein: CASSQGQVRGNTIYF

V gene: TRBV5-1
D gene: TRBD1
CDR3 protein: CASSPGTVNSPLHF

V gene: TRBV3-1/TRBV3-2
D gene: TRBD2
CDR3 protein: CASSQDGTSGAETQYF

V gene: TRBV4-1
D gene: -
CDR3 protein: CASSQPGQKIYEQYF

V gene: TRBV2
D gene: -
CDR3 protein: CASIISAGVNYGYTF

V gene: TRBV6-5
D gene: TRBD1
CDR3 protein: CASRNEQGVWEQYF

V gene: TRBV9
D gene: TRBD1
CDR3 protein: CASSVGQGSFYGYTF

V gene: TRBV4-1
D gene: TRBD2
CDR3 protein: CASSQAPGLAGLQETQYF

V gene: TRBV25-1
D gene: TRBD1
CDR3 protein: CASGPFQGAGYEQYF

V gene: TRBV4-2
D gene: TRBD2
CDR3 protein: CASSQPPGRGGTGELFF

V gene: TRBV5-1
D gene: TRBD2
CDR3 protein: CASGSGTSANEQFF

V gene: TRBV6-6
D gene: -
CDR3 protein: CASRAGNTDTQYF

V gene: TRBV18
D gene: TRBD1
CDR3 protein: CASSLQGAGNSPLHF

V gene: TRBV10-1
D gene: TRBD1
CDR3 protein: CASSPVSTDRGKVGTNEKLFF

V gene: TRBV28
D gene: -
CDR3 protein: CASSLRVGGVQPQHF

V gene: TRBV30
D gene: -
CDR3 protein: CAWEEQGNTEAFF

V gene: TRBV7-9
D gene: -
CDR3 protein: CASSHSPPYEQYF

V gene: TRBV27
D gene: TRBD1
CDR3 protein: CASSLSTGLVSYEQYF

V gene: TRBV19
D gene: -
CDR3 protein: CASSIRVNEQFF

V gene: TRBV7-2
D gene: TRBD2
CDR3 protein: CASSRTSGGYNEQFF

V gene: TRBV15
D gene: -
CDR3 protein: CATSRGGGRQPQHF

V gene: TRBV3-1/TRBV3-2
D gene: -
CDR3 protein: CASSQDRKNTEAFF

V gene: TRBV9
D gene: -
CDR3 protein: CASSVEGERSTEAFF

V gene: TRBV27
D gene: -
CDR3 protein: CASSLSPAGGDHNSPLHF